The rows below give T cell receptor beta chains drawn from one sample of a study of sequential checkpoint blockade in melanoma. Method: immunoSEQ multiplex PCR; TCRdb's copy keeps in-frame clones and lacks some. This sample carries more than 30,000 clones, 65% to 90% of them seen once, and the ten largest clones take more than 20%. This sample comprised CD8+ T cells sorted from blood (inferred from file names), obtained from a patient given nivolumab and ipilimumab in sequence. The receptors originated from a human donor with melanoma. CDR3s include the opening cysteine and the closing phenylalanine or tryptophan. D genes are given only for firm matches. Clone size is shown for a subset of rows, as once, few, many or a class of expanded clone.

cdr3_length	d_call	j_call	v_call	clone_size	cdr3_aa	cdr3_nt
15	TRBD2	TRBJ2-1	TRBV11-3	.	CASSRTSGGYNEQFF	TGTGCCAGCAGTAGGACTAGCGGGGGGTACAATGAGCAGTTCTTC
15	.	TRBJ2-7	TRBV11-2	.	CASSSPWTGTYEQYF	TGTGCCAGCAGCTCCCCCTGGACGGGAACCTACGAGCAGTACTTC
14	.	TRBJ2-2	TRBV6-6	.	CATSWDSNTGELFF	TGTGCCACCTCGTGGGACTCGAACACCGGGGAGCTGTTTTTT
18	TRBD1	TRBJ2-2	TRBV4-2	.	CASSQVSTGGRITGELFF	TGTGCCAGCAGCCAAGTTTCGACAGGGGGAAGGATCACCGGGGAGCTGTTTTTT
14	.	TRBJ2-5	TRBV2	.	CASVGLGPGETQYF	TGTGCCAGCGTGGGACTGGGGCCTGGGGAGACCCAGTACTTC
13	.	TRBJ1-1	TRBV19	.	CASSILRNTEAFF	TGTGCCAGTAGTATTTTGAGGAACACTGAAGCTTTCTTT
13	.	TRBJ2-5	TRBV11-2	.	CASSLYRDETQYF	TGTGCCAGCAGCTTATACAGGGATGAGACCCAGTACTTC
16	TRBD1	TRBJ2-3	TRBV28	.	CASSLMGQGYTDTQYF	TGTGCCAGCAGTTTGATGGGACAGGGCTACACAGATACGCAGTATTTT
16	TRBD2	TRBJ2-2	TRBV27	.	CASSILAGRRTGELFF	TGTGCCAGCAGTATCCTAGCGGGAAGAAGGACCGGGGAGCTGTTTTTT
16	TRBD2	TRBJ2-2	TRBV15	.	CATSDNSGGGTGELFF	TGTGCCACCAGCGATAATAGCGGGGGTGGCACCGGGGAGCTGTTTTTT
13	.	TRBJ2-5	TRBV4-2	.	CASSQDPEETQYF	TGTGCCAGCAGCCAAGATCCCGAAGAGACCCAGTACTTC
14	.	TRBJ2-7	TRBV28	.	CASSLLLVSGEQYF	TGTGCCAGCAGTTTATTACTAGTGTCAGGCGAGCAGTACTTC
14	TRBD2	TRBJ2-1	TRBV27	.	CASRRGAPLNEQFF	TGTGCCAGCAGGCGGGGGGCCCCTCTCAATGAGCAGTTCTTC
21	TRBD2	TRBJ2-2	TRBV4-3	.	CASSQEFEREALTPNTGELFF	TGCGCCAGCAGCCAAGAGTTCGAGCGGGAGGCCCTTACCCCGAACACCGGGGAGCTGTTTTTT
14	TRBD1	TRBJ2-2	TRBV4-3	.	CASSQDRGLGELFF	TGCGCCAGCAGCCAGGACAGGGGGCTCGGGGAGCTGTTTTTT
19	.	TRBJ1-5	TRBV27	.	CASSPFGRAYSNSNQPQHF	TGTGCCAGCAGTCCCTTCGGCAGGGCATACTCAAATAGCAATCAGCCCCAGCATTTT
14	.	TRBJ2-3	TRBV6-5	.	CASSYPGQIDTQYF	TGTGCCAGCAGTTACCCCGGACAAATCGATACGCAGTATTTT
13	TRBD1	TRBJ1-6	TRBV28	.	CASSGQGSSPLHF	TGTGCCAGCAGTGGACAGGGGTCTTCACCCCTCCACTTT
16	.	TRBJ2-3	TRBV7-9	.	CASSFYRVPSTDTQYF	TGTGCCAGCAGCTTTTACAGGGTCCCTAGCACAGATACGCAGTATTTT
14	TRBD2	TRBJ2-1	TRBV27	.	CASSLSSAAGRQFF	TGTGCCAGCAGTTTATCGTCGGCAGCGGGGAGGCAGTTCTTC
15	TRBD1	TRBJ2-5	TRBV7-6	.	CASSLEGQGQETQYF	TGTGCCAGCAGCTTAGAAGGACAGGGACAAGAGACCCAGTACTTC
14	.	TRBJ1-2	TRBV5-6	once	CASSPGGGWYGYTF	TGTGCCAGCAGCCCGGGCGGGGGTTGGTATGGCTACACCTTC
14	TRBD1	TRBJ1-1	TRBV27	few	CASSLGQGDTEAFF	TGTGCCAGCAGCCTCGGACAGGGCGACACTGAAGCTTTCTTT
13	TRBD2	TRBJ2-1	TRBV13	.	CASSPPVRGEQFF	TGTGCCAGCAGCCCACCCGTGCGGGGGGAGCAGTTCTTC
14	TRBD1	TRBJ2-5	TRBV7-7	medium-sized	CASSLSTGGETQYF	TGTGCCAGCAGCTTATCGACAGGGGGGGAGACCCAGTACTTC
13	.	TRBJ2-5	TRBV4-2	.	CASSQDLQETQYF	TGTGCCAGCAGCCAAGATCTACAAGAGACCCAGTACTTC
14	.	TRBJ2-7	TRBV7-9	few	CASSPGWGSGEQYF	TGTGCCAGCAGCCCCGGGTGGGGATCGGGAGAGCAGTACTTC
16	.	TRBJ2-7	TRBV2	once	CASSEGHTGGAYEQYF	TGTGCCAGCAGTGAAGGTCACACCGGAGGCGCCTACGAGCAGTACTTC
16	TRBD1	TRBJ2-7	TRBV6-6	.	CASSVYYGTGKDEQYF	TGTGCCAGCAGTGTATACTACGGGACAGGGAAAGACGAGCAGTACTTC
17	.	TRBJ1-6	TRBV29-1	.	CSVEVQTASSYNSPLHF	TGCAGCGTTGAAGTCCAGACAGCTAGCTCCTATAATTCACCCCTCCACTTT
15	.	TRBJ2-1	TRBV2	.	CASSRGARSYNEQFF	TGTGCCAGCAGTCGGGGGGCTAGATCCTACAATGAGCAGTTCTTC
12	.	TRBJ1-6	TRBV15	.	CATSSESSPLHF	TGTGCCACCAGCAGCGAGAGTTCACCCCTCCACTTT
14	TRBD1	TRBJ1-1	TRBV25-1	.	CASREQGGWTEAFF	TGTGCCAGCAGGGAACAGGGGGGTTGGACTGAAGCTTTCTTT
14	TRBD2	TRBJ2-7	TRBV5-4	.	CASSTSGPGDEQYF	TGTGCCAGCAGCACTAGCGGGCCGGGCGACGAGCAGTACTTC
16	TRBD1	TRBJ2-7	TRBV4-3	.	CASSQGAGTGEDEQYF	TGCGCCAGCAGCCAAGGAGCCGGGACAGGGGAAGACGAGCAGTACTTC
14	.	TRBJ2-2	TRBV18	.	CASSPGWAPGELFF	TGTGCCAGCTCTCCTGGTTGGGCGCCCGGGGAGCTGTTTTTT
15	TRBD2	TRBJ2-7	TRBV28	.	CASSLTASGTYEQYF	TGTGCCAGCAGTTTAACGGCTAGCGGCACCTACGAGCAGTACTTC
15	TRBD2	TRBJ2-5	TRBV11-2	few	CASSFGGGKQETQYF	TGTGCCAGCAGCTTCGGCGGGGGGAAGCAAGAGACCCAGTACTTC
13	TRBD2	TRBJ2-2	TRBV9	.	CASTLGGSGELFF	TGTGCCAGCACCCTGGGGGGGTCCGGGGAGCTGTTTTTT